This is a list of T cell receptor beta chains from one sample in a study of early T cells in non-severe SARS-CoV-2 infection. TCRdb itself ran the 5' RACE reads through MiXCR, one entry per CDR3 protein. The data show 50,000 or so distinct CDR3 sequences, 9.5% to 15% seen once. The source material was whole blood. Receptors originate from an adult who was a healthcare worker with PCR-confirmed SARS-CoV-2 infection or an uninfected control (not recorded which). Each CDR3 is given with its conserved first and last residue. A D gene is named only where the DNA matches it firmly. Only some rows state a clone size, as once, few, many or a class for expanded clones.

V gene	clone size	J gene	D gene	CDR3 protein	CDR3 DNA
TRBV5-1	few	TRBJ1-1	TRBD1	CASSLTGGGNTEAFF	TGCGCCAGCAGCCTGACAGGGGGCGGGAACACTGAAGCTTTCTTT
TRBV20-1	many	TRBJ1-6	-	CSARALGTDFNSPLHF	TGCAGTGCTAGAGCCCTAGGGACCGATTTTAATTCACCCCTCCACTTT
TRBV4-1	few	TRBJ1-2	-	CASSQEVQRNYGYTF	TGCGCCAGCAGCCAAGAGGTTCAAAGAAACTATGGCTACACCTTC
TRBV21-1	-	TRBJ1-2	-	CASSNVQGLSGGYTF	TGTGCCAGCAGCAATGTACAGGGCCTGTCGGGTGGCTACACCTTC
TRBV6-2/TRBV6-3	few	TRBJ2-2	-	CASTRGGSGTGELFF	TGTGCCAGCACTAGGGGGGGGAGCGGCACCGGGGAGCTGTTTTTT
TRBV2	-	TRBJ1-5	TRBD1	CASLNDREDQPQHF	TGTGCCAGTCTGAACGACAGGGAGGATCAGCCCCAGCATTTT
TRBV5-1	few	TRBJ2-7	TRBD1	CASSNPGQWYEQYF	TGCGCCAGCAGCAACCCGGGACAGTGGTACGAGCAGTACTTC
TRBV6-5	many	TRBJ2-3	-	CASSYSMFTDTQYF	TGTGCCAGCAGTTACTCGATGTTCACAGATACGCAGTATTTT
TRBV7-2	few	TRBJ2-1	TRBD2	CASSPPGGARNEQFF	TGTGCCAGCAGCCCCCCGGGGGGGGCACGCAATGAGCAGTTCTTC
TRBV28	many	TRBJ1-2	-	CASSPVPGRVTYGYTF	TGTGCCAGCAGTCCAGTCCCGGGACGGGTTACGTATGGCTACACCTTC
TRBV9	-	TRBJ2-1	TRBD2	CASSIGLAGPNEQFF	TGTGCCAGCAGCATAGGACTAGCGGGCCCCAATGAGCAGTTCTTC
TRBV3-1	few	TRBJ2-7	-	CASSPRYTAYEQYF	TGTGCCAGCAGCCCCCGATACACCGCCTACGAGCAGTACTTC
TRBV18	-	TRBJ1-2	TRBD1	CGSSPDRGPTLTF	TGTGGCAGCTCACCAGACAGGGGGCCGACCCTCACCTTC
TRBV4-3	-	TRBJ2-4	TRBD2	CASSQNRGLAGGREDIQYF	TGCGCCAGCAGCCAGAACCGAGGGCTAGCGGGGGGAAGGGAGGACATTCAGTACTTC
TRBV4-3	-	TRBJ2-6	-	CASSQDIPSFVSGANVLTF	TGCGCCAGCAGCCAAGATATCCCTAGCTTCGTCTCTGGGGCCAACGTCCTGACTTTC
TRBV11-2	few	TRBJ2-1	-	CASSRGTGAYNEQFF	TGTGCCAGCAGCAGGGGCACGGGGGCCTACAATGAGCAGTTCTTC
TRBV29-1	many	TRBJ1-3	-	CSVADSSGNTIYF	TGCAGCGTGGCGGACAGCTCTGGAAACACCATATATTTT
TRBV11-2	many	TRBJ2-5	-	CASSLDSGETQYF	TGTGCCAGCAGCTTAGATTCAGGAGAGACCCAGTACTTC
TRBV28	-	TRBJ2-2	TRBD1	CASRGGQVSNTGELFF	TGTGCCAGCAGAGGGGGACAGGTCTCGAACACCGGGGAGCTGTTTTTT
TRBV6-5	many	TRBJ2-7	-	CASSYSGIGDEQYF	TGTGCCAGCAGTTACTCGGGGATCGGGGACGAGCAGTACTTC
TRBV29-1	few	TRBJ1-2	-	CSVEAVAVSPDYGYTF	TGCAGCGTTGAGGCTGTGGCGGTTTCCCCCGACTATGGCTACACCTTC
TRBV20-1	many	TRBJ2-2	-	CSARPVLEDTGELFF	TGCAGTGCTAGACCAGTACTAGAGGACACCGGGGAGCTGTTTTTT
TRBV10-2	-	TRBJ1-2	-	CASSESSVRLLRGYGYTF	TGCGCCAGCAGTGAGTCGTCGGTGCGACTTCTCAGGGGATATGGCTACACCTTC
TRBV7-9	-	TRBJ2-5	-	CASSLASGQKTQYF	TGTGCCAGCAGCTTAGCCTCAGGGCAAAAGACCCAGTACTTC
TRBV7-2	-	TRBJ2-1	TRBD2	CASSLARLAGGPVEQFF	TGTGCCAGCAGCTTAGCGCGACTAGCGGGGGGGCCGGTTGAGCAGTTCTTC
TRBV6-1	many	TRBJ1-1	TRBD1	CASSDRDSFTEAFF	TGTGCCAGCAGTGACCGGGACAGTTTTACTGAAGCTTTCTTT
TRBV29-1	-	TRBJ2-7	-	CSVEVTAYEQYF	TGCAGCGTTGAAGTGACAGCCTACGAGCAGTACTTC
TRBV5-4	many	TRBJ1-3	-	CASSPGQSRNTIYF	TGTGCCAGCAGCCCTGGACAGAGCCGAAACACCATATATTTT
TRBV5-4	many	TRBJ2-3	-	CASSQKSTDTQYF	TGTGCCAGCAGCCAGAAAAGCACAGATACGCAGTATTTT
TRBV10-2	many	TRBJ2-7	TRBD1	CASRSGTESYEQYF	TGCGCCAGCAGATCCGGGACAGAATCCTACGAGCAGTACTTC
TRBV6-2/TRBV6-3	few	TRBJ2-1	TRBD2	CASSPGLAGSDEQFF	TGTGCCAGCAGCCCCGGACTAGCGGGATCGGATGAGCAGTTCTTC
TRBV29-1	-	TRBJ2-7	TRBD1	CSVHRGNEQYF	TGCAGCGTTCACAGGGGGAACGAGCAGTACTTC
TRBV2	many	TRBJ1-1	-	CASSDWQGLDTEAFF	TGTGCCAGCAGTGATTGGCAGGGGTTGGACACTGAAGCTTTCTTT
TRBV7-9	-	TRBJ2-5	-	CASSLANGERETQYF	TGTGCCAGCAGCTTAGCGAACGGGGAACGGGAGACCCAGTACTTC
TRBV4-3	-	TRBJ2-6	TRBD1	CASSQYDRADGANVLTF	TGCGCCAGCAGCCAATACGACAGGGCAGATGGGGCCAACGTCCTGACTTTC
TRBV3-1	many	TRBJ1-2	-	CASSLEAQGRYGYTF	TGTGCCAGCAGCCTCGAGGCACAGGGTCGGTATGGCTACACCTTC
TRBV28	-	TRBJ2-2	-	CASKLGQNTGELFF	TGTGCCAGCAAACTGGGACAAAACACCGGGGAGCTGTTTTTT